One and the same sample provided the 29 T cell receptor beta chains below, sequenced in a study of blood T cell repertoires in COVID-19. The data were produced by immunoSEQ multiplex PCR, yet TCRdb's version contains in-frame clones alone and is incomplete. The table has some 66,000 clones, roughly nine tenths seen once; the top ten hold about 7.3%. The sample was peripheral blood. The source is a human donor in a cohort sampled during active COVID-19.

The chain links TRBV6-5 to TRBJ2-1; a weak D match, TRBD2 (5 bases). The CDR3 has 15 residues. CDR1 is MNHEY, CDR2 SVGAGI, per germline. Trimming shortened V by 5 bases and J by 0 bases, and 11 bases separated the two germline ends. The CDR3 DNA reads TGTGCCAGCAGTCGGGCCGGGAACTCCTACAATGAGCAGTTCTTC. Amino acids: CASSRAGNSYNEQFF.

This chain connects TRBV7-2 to TRBJ2-1; weak D call: TRBD2 (6 bases). The V end lost 4 bases, the J end lost 8 bases, and 15 bases lay between the germline ends. Germline CDR1 reads SGHTA; CDR2 reads FQGNSA. This CDR3 contains 14 residues. The CDR3 region has the DNA TGTGCCAGCAGCTCCACAGGAGGCGGGGATGAGCAGTTCTTC. Amino acid sequence: CASSSTGGGDEQFF.

The chain carries TRBV7-8 and TRBJ2-7; TRBD2 agrees at 10 bases. CDR3 length: 12 residues. After removal of 2 bases from V and 10 bases from J, the junction contained 2 bases not matched to a gene. CDR1 is SGHVS, CDR2 FQNEAQ, per germline. The CDR3 reads CASSLLAGVQYF. In DNA, the CDR3 is TGTGCCAGCAGCTTACTAGCGGGAGTACAGTACTTC.

The chain couples TRBV7-2 to TRBJ1-5; 10 bases agree with TRBD1. Germline values: CDR1 SGHTA, CDR2 FQGNSA. CDR3 length equals 15 residues. Germline trimming cut 5 bases from V and 6 bases from J; bases unmatched to any gene: 7. CDR3 in amino acids: CASSPKTGGGQPQHF. CDR3 in DNA: TGTGCCAGCAGCCCAAAGACAGGGGGCGGTCAGCCCCAGCATTTT.

The chain uses TRBV27 and TRBJ2-7; 16 bases match TRBD2. In germline, CDR1 is MNHEY, CDR2 SMNVEV (reference sequence). The J segment lost 5 bases and the V segment lost 1 base, leaving 5 bases of the junction unmatched. The CDR3 runs 17 residues. CDR3 DNA: TGTGCCAGCAGTTTATTGGGACTAGCGGGAGGGCCCGACGAGCAGTACTTC. Translation gives CASSLLGLAGGPDEQYF.

J is TRBJ1-6 and V is TRBV28, with TRBD1 identical over 11 bases. This CDR3 has 16 amino acids. V shed 3 bases, J shed 7 bases, and the junction held 5 bases outside the gene matches. Germline values: CDR1 MDHEN, CDR2 SYDVKM. The CDR3 sequence is CASSLVGTGGNSPLHF. DNA for the CDR3: TGTGCCAGCAGTTTGGTCGGGACAGGGGGAAATTCACCCCTCCACTTT.

This clone is a singleton in its sample. This CDR3 reads CASSWTDSYNSPLHF. The CDR3 nucleotides are TGCGCCAGCAGTTGGACAGACTCCTATAATTCACCCCTCCACTTT. The rearrangement links TRBV10-2 to TRBJ1-6; D possibly corresponds to TRBD1 (6 bases). V lost 5 bases and J lost 0, with 8 bases in between. The CDR3 is 15 amino acids. Germline V gene data show CDR1 as WSHSY and CDR2 as SAAADI.

The chain links TRBV7-2 to TRBJ2-6; 10 bases match TRBD1. V lost 1 base to trimming and J lost 3 bases; unmatched junction nucleotides: 6. CDR1 and CDR2 (germline): SGHTA, FQGNSA. The CDR3 covers 18 residues. In nucleotides, the CDR3 is TGTGCCAGCAGCTTAGGACAGGGGGCGCTGAGTGGGGCCAACGTCCTGACTTTC. This encodes CASSLGQGALSGANVLTF.

The chain has TRBV24-1 and TRBJ2-5; 10 bases fit TRBD2. Germline CDR1 and CDR2: KGHDR and SFDVKD. After removal of 1 base from V and 2 bases from J, the junction contained 3 bases not matched to a gene. The CDR3 loop spans 16 amino acids. The CDR3 is CATSDFASGSQETQYF. Written as DNA, the CDR3 is TGTGCCACCAGTGATTTTGCTAGCGGGAGTCAAGAGACCCAGTACTTC.

This clone was counted once. The chain is built from TRBV21-1 and TRBJ2-3; the table assigns TRBD1, which was not confirmed against the DNA. TRBV21-1 constitutes a pseudogene. The CDR3 consists of 17 residues. For the CDR3, the DNA is TGTGCCAGCAGCAAAGGGGGGACAGGGTTAACCCCAGATACGCAGTATTTT. Its protein is CASSKGGTGLTPDTQYF.

The chain employs TRBV6-2 or TRBV6-3 and TRBJ2-3; no clear D gene. This CDR3 comprises 15 residues. The germline V and J ends were trimmed by 2 bases and 5 bases, with 14 bases remaining between them. Germline-derived CDR1 and CDR2 are MNHEY and SVGEGT. This chain's CDR3 is CASSYQLMGRDTQYF. Here the CDR3 DNA reads TGTGCCAGCAGTTACCAACTTATGGGCAGAGATACGCAGTATTTT.

The chain has TRBV19 and TRBJ1-5; unclear D gene. V was pared by 8 bases and J by 0 bases, with 17 bases between. Germline CDR1 reads LNHDA; CDR2 reads SQIVND (reference sequence). The CDR3 has 16 residues. CDR3 amino acids: CASGPRSVSSNQPQHF. The CDR3 bases are TGTGCCAGTGGCCCTAGGTCGGTTAGTAGCAATCAGCCCCAGCATTTT. Complete variable domain (other parts from reference TRBV19 and TRBJ1-5): DGGITQSPKYLFRKEGQNVTLSCEQNLNHDAMYWYRQDPGQGLRLIYYSQIVNDFQKGDIAEGYSVSREKKESFPLTVTSAQKNPTAFYLCASGPRSVSSNQPQHFGDGTRLSIL.

The CDR3 spells CASSFEVGLAGAYYEQYF. Written as DNA, the CDR3 is TGTGCCAGCAGTTTCGAAGTGGGACTAGCGGGAGCGTATTACGAGCAGTACTTC. This chain connects TRBV28 to TRBJ2-7, with TRBD2 identical over 14 bases. CDR1 MDHEN and CDR2 SYDVKM come from the germline V gene. Losses at the gene ends were 3 bases for V and 4 bases for J; bases not matched to a gene: 11. CDR3 length equals 18 residues.

V gene TRBV5-1 combines with J gene TRBJ2-1; 9 positions match TRBD2. Germline V gene sequence: CDR1 SGHRS, CDR2 YFSETQ. V dropped 4 bases and J dropped 0; count of bases not matched to a gene: 5. The length of the CDR3 is 16 residues. The DNA of the CDR3 is TGCGCCAGCAGCCGACTAGCGGACGCCTCCTACAATGAGCAGTTCTTC. Residues: CASSRLADASYNEQFF.

The chain employs TRBV5-1 and TRBJ1-4; 10 bases map to TRBD1. V lost 4 bases to trimming and J lost 7 bases; unmatched junction nucleotides: 13. This CDR3 spans 17 amino acids. Germline V gives CDR1 SGHRS, CDR2 YFSETQ. DNA of the CDR3: TGCGCCAGCAGCCCAGGGACAGGGGCCGGGGGGAGTGAAAAACTGTTTTTT. This sequence encodes CASSPGTGAGGSEKLFF. Complete variable domain (other parts from reference TRBV5-1 and TRBJ1-4): KAGVTQTPRYLIKTRGQQVTLSCSPISGHRSVSWYQQTPGQGLQFLFEYFSETQRNKGNFPGRFSGRQFSNSRSEMNVSTLELGDSALYLCASSPGTGAGGSEKLFFGSGTQLSVL.

The V call is TRBV5-6, the J call TRBJ1-1; D is perhaps TRBD1 (6 bases). This CDR3 comprises 15 residues. The ends were cut back, 4 bases at V and 10 bases at J, with 23 bases in the middle. CDR1 is SGHDT, CDR2 YYEEEE, per germline. CDR3 residues: CASSTLQGSRLGAFF. CDR3 coding DNA: TGTGCCAGCAGCACCTTACAGGGTTCAAGATTAGGAGCTTTCTTT.

In its sample, this clone was seen a few times. The V and J genes are TRBV7-9 and TRBJ1-4; D is undetermined. From germline, CDR1 is SEHNR and CDR2 FQNEAQ (reference sequence). CDR3 length: 14 amino acids. V was trimmed by 3 bases and J by 0 bases, leaving 5 bases between them. The CDR3 bases are TGTGCCAGCAGCTTGCCAGCAACTAATGAAAAACTGTTTTTT. It encodes CASSLPATNEKLFF.

This clone was seen only once. The rearrangement uses TRBV11-3 and TRBJ2-5; 7 bases match TRBD1. Trimming took 5 bases from V and 0 from J; bases not matched to a gene: 3. The CDR3 has 14 residues. In germline, CDR1 is SGHNT, CDR2 YENEEA. This CDR3 reads CASSRDSHQETQYF. The CDR3 DNA reads as TGTGCCAGCAGCCGGGACAGCCACCAAGAGACCCAGTACTTC.

The V and J genes are TRBV10-3 and TRBJ2-7, with a tentative D call TRBD2 (5 bases). Germline CDR1 reads ENHRY; CDR2 reads SYGVKD. Trimming pared 3 bases from V and 0 bases from J, leaving 12 bases between. The CDR3 is 15 amino acids. CDR3 in DNA: TGTGCCATCAGTGACGAAGGGAGAAGCTCCTACGAGCAGTACTTC. The encoded protein is CAISDEGRSSYEQYF.

The J gene is TRBJ1-1, the V gene TRBV9; possible D gene TRBD1, 6 bases. Germline V gene lookup returns CDR1 SGDLS and CDR2 YYNGEE. This CDR3 contains 15 residues. Trimming took 1 base from V and 0 from J, leaving 10 bases between them. The CDR3 nucleotides read TGTGCCAGCAGCGTACAGGGGTTTATGAACACTGAAGCTTTCTTT. Its protein product is CASSVQGFMNTEAFF.

This chain uses TRBV7-2 with TRBJ2-7, with D possibly being TRBD1 (5 bases). V lost 2 bases to trimming and J lost 0 bases, with 8 bases between them. The CDR3 is made up of 14 amino acids. Germline V gives CDR1 SGHTA, CDR2 FQGNSA. As DNA, the CDR3 is TGTGCCAGCAGCTTATACAGGAGCTCCTACGAGCAGTACTTC. This translates into CASSLYRSSYEQYF. Complete variable domain (other parts from reference TRBV7-2 and TRBJ2-7): GAGVSQSPSNKVTEKGKDVELRCDPISGHTALYWYRQSLGQGLEFLIYFQGNSAPDKSGLPSDRFSAERTGGSVSTLTIQRTQQEDSAVYLCASSLYRSSYEQYFGPGTRLTVT.

The CDR3 here is CASREGFGGYTF. CDR3 sequence (DNA): TGTGCCAGCAGGGAGGGCTTTGGTGGCTACACCTTC. The rearrangement links TRBV6-5 to TRBJ1-2; no reliable D call. CDR1 and CDR2 (germline): MNHEY, SVGAGI. The CDR3 covers 12 residues. V was pared by 6 bases and J by 7 bases, with 12 bases between.

The chain joins TRBV6-5 to TRBJ1-6; D is possibly TRBD1 (5 bases). Trimming pared 6 bases from V and 7 bases from J, leaving 16 bases between. This CDR3 has 15 residues. Germline V gives CDR1 MNHEY, CDR2 SVGAGI. This CDR3 is CASRAPDSENSPLHF. CDR3 coding DNA: TGTGCCAGCAGAGCCCCCGACAGTGAGAATTCACCCCTCCACTTT.

The chain uses TRBV15 and TRBJ1-4; D not certain. Trimming stripped 3 bases from V and 0 bases from J, with 8 bases between. In germline, CDR1 is LNHNV, CDR2 YYDKDF (reference sequence). This CDR3 has 15 residues. CDR3 amino acids: CATSREGATNEKLFF. DNA for the CDR3: TGTGCCACCAGCAGGGAAGGAGCAACTAATGAAAAACTGTTTTTT.

This clone was found once. The chain links TRBV5-6 to TRBJ2-1; 10 bases agree with TRBD1. Trimming cost V 4 bases and J 5 bases; bases outside gene matches: 6. CDR3 size: 15 residues. Germline V gives CDR1 SGHDT, CDR2 YYEEEE. CDR3 in amino acids: CASSTGTGEDNEQFF. CDR3 DNA: TGTGCCAGCAGCACGGGGACAGGGGAGGACAATGAGCAGTTCTTC.

V and J are TRBV29-1 and TRBJ1-1; a possible D gene is TRBD1 (6 bases). The CDR3 spans 13 residues. CDR1 and CDR2 (germline): SQVTM, ANQGSEA. V was pared by 4 bases and J by 5 bases, with 14 bases between. CDR3 in DNA: TGCAGCGTTGTCCCAGGGGAGAGGACTGAAGCTTTCTTT. Translation: CSVVPGERTEAFF. Full variable domain (missing parts from reference TRBV29-1 and TRBJ1-1): SAVISQKPSRDICQRGTSLTIQCQVDSQVTMMFWYRQQPGQSLTLIATANQGSEATYESGFVIDKFPISRPNLTFSTLTVSNMSPEDSSIYLCSVVPGERTEAFFGQGTRLTVV.

The V gene is TRBV10-2, the J gene TRBJ1-1, with TRBD1 matching 7 bases. The CDR3 has 13 residues. Germline CDR1 WSHSY, CDR2 SAAADI. V trimming: 7 bases; J trimming: 7 bases; junction bases outside the gene matches: 9. CDR3 sequence (DNA): TGCGCCAGCACCGAACAGGGGTCGGGTGAAGCTTTCTTT. It specifies CASTEQGSGEAFF.

The chain uses TRBV5-6 and TRBJ2-5; D remains unclear. The germline V gene encodes CDR1 SGHDT and CDR2 YYEEEE. Trimming left V 4 bases short and J 7 bases short, with 20 bases between. This CDR3 comprises 15 residues. CDR3 nucleotide sequence: TGTGCCAGCAGCCGTATAGCTGGAAATTACGGGACCCAGTACTTC. Protein: CASSRIAGNYGTQYF.

The gene calls are TRBV2 and TRBJ1-5; weak D call: TRBD1 (6 bases). Germline CDR1 and CDR2: SNHLY and FYNNEI. V lost 6 bases and J 0 bases, leaving 15 bases between the germline ends. CDR3 length: 16 residues. CDR3 amino acids: CASRAPQGYSNQPQHF. In DNA, the CDR3 is TGTGCCAGCAGGGCTCCACAGGGCTATAGCAATCAGCCCCAGCATTTT.